This T cell receptor beta chain was recovered during a study of blood T cell repertoires in COVID-19. For the study at large: The United States, Italy and Spain were the sources of the acute and convalescent COVID-19 samples.

This clone was seen just once. How the authors handled the data: Reference gene primer amplification yielded estimated nucleated cell counts. Clones were sequenced by immunoSEQ multiplex PCR, and TCRdb holds only the in-frame ones, with some missing. That table supplies the V and J calls and clone size; D and trimming were determined from the DNA. This repertoire shows under 350,000 clones, about 83% found once; its top ten account for approximately 10%. The source is a woman aged 50 to 60 who had recovered from COVID-19. The sample was peripheral blood.

In DNA form, the CDR3 reads TGTGCCACCAGCAGTGGAAGACAGGTGGAGCAGTACTTC. This sequence encodes CATSSGRQVEQYF. The V gene is TRBV15, the J gene TRBJ2-7, with a weak D call TRBD1 (6 bases). Per germline, CDR1 LNHNV and CDR2 YYDKDF (reference sequence). The CDR3 is 13 residues long. V dropped 3 bases and J dropped 7 bases, with 13 bases sitting between them.